This T cell receptor (beta chain) came from a study of blood T cell repertoires in COVID-19. The assay was immunoSEQ multiplex PCR, and TCRdb's table has in-frame clones only and misses some. The table shows over 150,000 clones, with 80% to 90% occurring only once. The CDR3 contains 16 residues. Germline V lookup: CDR1 SGHNT, CDR2 YYREEE (reference sequence). Losses at the gene ends were 0 bases for V and 5 bases for J; bases not matched to a gene: 8. This receptor was obtained from a man aged 18 to 35 who had recovered from COVID-19. The sequenced sample consisted of peripheral blood. The chain joins TRBV5-4 to TRBJ2-5; the match to TRBD2 covers 9 bases. This chain's CDR3 is CASSLVTSGGGETQYF. DNA of the CDR3: TGTGCCAGCAGCTTGGTGACTAGCGGAGGGGGGGAGACCCAGTACTTC.